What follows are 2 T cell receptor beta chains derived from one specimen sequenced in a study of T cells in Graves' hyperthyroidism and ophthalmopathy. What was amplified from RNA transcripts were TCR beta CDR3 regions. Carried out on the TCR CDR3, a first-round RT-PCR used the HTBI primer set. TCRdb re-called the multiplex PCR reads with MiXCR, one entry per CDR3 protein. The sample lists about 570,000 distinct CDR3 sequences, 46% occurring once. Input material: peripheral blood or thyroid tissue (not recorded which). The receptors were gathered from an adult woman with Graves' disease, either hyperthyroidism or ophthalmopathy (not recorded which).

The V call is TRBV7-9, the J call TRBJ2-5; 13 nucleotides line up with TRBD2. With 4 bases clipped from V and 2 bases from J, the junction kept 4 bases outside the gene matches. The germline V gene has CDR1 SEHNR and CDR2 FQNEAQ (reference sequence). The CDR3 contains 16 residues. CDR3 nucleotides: TGTGCCAGCAGCTGGACTAGCGGGAGAGGACAAGAGACCCAGTACTTC. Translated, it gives CASSWTSGRGQETQYF.

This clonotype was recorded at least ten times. CDR3 region: CASQTDGYNQPQHF. In DNA form, the CDR3 reads TGTGCCAGCCAGACGGACGGCTACAATCAGCCCCAGCATTTT. The gene calls are TRBV6-1 and TRBJ1-5, with D uncertain. The CDR3 is 14 residues long. Trimming removed 8 bases at V and 3 bases at J, with 14 bases between. CDR1 is MNHNS, CDR2 SASEGT, per germline.